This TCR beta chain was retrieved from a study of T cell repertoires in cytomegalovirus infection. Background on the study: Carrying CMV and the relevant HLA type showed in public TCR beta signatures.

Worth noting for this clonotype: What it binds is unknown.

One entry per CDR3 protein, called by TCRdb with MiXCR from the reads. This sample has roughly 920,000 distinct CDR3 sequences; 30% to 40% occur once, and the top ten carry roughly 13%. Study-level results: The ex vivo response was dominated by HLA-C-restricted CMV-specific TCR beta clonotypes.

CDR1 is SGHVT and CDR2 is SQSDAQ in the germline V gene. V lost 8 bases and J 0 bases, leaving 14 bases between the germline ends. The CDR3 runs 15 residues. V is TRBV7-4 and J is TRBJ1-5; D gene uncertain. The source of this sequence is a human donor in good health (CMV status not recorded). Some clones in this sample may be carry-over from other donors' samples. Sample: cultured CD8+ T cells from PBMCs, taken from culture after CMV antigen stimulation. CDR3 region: CASDIAGDSNQPQHF. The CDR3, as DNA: TGTGCCAGCGATATTGCAGGAGATAGCAATCAGCCCCAGCATTTT.